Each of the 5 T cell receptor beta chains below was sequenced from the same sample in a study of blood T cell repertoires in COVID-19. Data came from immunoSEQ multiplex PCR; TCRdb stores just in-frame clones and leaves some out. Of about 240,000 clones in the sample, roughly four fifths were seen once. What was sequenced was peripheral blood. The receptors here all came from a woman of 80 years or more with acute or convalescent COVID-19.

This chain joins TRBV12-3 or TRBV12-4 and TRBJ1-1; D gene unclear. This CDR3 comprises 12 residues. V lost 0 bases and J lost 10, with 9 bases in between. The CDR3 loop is CASSLATAAAFF. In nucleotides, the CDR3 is TGTGCCAGCAGTTTAGCGACTGCTGCAGCTTTCTTT.

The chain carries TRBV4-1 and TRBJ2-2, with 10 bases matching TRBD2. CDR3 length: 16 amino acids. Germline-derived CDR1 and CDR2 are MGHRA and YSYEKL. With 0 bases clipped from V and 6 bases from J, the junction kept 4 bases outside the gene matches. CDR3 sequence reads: CASSQEGAGGAGELFF. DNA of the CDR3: TGCGCCAGCAGCCAAGAAGGAGCGGGGGGGGCCGGGGAGCTGTTTTTT.

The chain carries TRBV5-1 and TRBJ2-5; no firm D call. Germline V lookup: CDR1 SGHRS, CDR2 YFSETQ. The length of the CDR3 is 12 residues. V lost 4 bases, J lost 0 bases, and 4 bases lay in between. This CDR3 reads CASSAYQETQYF. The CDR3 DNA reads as TGCGCCAGCAGCGCGTACCAAGAGACCCAGTACTTC.

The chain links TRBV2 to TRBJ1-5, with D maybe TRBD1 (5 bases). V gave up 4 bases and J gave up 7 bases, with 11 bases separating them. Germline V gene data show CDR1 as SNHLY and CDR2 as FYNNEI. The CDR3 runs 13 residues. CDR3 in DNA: TGTGCCAGCAGTGCAGGGCCGATACAGCCCCAGCATTTT. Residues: CASSAGPIQPQHF.

The CDR3 coding sequence is TGCAGCGTTGAGCAGGGGGTCCCTGAAGCTTTCTTT. This encodes CSVEQGVPEAFF. The chain joins TRBV29-1 to TRBJ1-1, with TRBD1 identical over 7 bases. Looked up from germline, CDR1 is SQVTM and CDR2 is ANQGSEA. The J segment lost 6 bases and the V segment lost 3 bases, leaving 4 bases of the junction unmatched. The CDR3 spans 12 residues. Drawing the rest from reference TRBV29-1 and TRBJ1-1, the complete variable domain is SAVISQKPSRDICQRGTSLTIQCQVDSQVTMMFWYRQQPGQSLTLIATANQGSEATYESGFVIDKFPISRPNLTFSTLTVSNMSPEDSSIYLCSVEQGVPEAFFGQGTRLTVV.